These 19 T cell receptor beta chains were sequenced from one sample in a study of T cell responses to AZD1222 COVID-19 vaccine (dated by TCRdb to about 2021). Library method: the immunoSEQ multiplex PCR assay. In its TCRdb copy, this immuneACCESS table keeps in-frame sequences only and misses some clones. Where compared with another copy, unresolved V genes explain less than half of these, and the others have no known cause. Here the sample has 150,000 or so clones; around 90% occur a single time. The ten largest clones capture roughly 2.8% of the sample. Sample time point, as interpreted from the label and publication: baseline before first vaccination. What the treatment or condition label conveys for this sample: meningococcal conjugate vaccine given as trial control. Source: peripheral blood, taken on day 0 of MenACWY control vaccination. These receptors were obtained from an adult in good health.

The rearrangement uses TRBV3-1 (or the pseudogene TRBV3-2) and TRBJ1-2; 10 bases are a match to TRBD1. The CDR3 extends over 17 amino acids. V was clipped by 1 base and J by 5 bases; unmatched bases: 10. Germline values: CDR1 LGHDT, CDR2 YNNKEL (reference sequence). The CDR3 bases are TGTGCCAGCAGCCAAGGCCTGACCGGGACAGGGGAATATGGCTACACCTTC. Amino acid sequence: CASSQGLTGTGEYGYTF.

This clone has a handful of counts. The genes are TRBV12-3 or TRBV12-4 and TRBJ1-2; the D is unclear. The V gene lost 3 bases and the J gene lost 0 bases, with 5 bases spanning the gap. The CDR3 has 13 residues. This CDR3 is CASSLGANYGYTF. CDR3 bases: TGTGCCAGCAGTTTGGGTGCTAACTATGGCTACACCTTC.

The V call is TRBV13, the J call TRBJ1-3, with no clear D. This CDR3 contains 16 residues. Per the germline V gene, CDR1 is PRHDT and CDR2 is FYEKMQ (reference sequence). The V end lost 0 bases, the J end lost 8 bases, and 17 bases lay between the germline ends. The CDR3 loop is CASSLGLRTRWDTIYF. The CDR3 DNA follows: TGTGCCAGCAGCTTAGGCCTGCGGACCCGGTGGGACACCATATATTTT.

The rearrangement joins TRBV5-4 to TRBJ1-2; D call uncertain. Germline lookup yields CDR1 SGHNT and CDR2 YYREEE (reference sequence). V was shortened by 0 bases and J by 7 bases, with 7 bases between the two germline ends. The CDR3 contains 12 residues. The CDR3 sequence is CASSLGFGGYTF. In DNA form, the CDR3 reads TGTGCCAGCAGCTTGGGTTTTGGTGGCTACACCTTC.

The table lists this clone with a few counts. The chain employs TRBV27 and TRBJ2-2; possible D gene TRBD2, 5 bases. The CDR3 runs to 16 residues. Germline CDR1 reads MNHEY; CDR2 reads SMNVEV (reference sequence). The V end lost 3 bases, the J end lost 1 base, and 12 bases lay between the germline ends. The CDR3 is CASSLGRLENTGELFF. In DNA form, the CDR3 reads TGTGCCAGCAGTTTGGGGAGATTGGAGAACACCGGGGAGCTGTTTTTT.

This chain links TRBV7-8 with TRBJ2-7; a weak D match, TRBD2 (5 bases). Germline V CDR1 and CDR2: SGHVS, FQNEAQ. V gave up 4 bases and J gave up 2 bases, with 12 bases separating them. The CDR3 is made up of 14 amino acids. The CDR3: CASSSGRGTYEQYF. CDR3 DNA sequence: TGTGCCAGCAGCTCAGGACGGGGAACCTACGAGCAGTACTTC.

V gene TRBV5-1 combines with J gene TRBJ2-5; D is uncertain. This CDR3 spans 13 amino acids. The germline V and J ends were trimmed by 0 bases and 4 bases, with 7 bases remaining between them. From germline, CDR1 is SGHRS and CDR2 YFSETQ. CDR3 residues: CASSLGPGETQYF. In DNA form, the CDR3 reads TGCGCCAGCAGCTTGGGGCCAGGAGAGACCCAGTACTTC.

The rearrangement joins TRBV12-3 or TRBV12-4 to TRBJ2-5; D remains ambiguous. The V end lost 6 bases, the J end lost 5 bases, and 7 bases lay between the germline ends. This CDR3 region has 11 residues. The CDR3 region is CASRLGETQYF. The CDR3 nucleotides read TGTGCCAGCAGACTCGGGGAGACCCAGTACTTC.

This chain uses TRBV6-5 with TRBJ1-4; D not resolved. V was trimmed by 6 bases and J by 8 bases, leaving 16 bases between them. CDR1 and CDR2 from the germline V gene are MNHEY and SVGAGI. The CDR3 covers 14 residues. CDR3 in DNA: TGTGCCAGCAGCAGCAAGGGCGCGGGCGAAAAACTGTTTTTT. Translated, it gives CASSSKGAGEKLFF.

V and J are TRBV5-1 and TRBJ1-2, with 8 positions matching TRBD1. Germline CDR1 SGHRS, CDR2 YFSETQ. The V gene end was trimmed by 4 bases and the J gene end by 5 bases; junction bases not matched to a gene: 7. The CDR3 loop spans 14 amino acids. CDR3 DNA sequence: TGCGCCAGCAGCCTGGGGACAGGTGTTTATGGCTACACCTTC. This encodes CASSLGTGVYGYTF.

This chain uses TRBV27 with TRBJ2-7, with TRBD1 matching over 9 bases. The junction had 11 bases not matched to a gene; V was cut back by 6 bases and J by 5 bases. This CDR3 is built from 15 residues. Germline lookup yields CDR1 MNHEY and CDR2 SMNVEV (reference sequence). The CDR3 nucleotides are TGTGCCAGCAGGAAACCCGGGACAGGGAGTCACGAGCAGTACTTC. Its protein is CASRKPGTGSHEQYF.

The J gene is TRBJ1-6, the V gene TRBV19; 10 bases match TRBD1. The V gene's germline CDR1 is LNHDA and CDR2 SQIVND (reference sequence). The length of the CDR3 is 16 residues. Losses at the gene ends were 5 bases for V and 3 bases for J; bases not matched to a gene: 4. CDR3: CASSLRDRGYNSPLHF. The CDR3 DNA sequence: TGTGCCAGTAGTCTGCGGGACAGGGGCTATAATTCACCCCTCCACTTT.

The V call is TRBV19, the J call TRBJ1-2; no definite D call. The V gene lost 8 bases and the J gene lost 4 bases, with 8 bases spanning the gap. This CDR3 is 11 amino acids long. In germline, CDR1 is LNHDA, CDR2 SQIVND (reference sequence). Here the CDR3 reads CASSQVYGYTF. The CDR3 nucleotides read TGTGCCAGTTCGCAGGTCTATGGCTACACCTTC.

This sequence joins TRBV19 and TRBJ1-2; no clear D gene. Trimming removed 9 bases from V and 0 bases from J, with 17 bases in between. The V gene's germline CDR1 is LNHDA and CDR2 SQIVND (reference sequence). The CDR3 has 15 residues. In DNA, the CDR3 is TGTGCCAGCAGACCGACCCGGTTAGCTAACTATGGCTACACCTTC. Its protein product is CASRPTRLANYGYTF. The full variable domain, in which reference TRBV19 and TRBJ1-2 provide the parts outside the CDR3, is DGGITQSPKYLFRKEGQNVTLSCEQNLNHDAMYWYRQDPGQGLRLIYYSQIVNDFQKGDIAEGYSVSREKKESFPLTVTSAQKNPTAFYLCASRPTRLANYGYTFGSGTRLTVV.

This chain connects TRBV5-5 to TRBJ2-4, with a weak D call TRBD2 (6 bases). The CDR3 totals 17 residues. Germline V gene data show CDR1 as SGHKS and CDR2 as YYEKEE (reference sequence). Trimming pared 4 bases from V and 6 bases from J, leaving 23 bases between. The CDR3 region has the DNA TGTGCCAGCAGCGCACAAAACAAATTCGGGGGAGGAAACATTCAGTACTTC. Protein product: CASSAQNKFGGGNIQYF.

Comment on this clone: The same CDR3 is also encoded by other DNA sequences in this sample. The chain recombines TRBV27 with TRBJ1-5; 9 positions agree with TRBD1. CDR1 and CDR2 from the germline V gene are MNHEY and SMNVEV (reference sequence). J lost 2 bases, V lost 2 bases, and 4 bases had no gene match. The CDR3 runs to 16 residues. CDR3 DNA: TGTGCCAGCAGTTTACGACAGGGGGACGGCAATCAGCCCCAGCATTTT. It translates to CASSLRQGDGNQPQHF.

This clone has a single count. CDR3 DNA: TGTGCCAGTAGTATAAGCTCGGCGGGACCTTATACGCAGTATTTT. It yields the protein CASSISSAGPYTQYF. The chain links TRBV19 to TRBJ2-3, with D perhaps matching TRBD2 (6 bases). V lost 2 bases, J lost 7 bases, and 16 bases lay in between. Germline V lookup: CDR1 LNHDA, CDR2 SQIVND (reference sequence). The CDR3 consists of 15 residues.

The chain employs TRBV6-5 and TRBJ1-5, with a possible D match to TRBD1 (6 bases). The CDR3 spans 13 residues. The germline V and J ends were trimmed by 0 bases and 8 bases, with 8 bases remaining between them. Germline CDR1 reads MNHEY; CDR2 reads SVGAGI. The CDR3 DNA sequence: TGTGCCAGCAGTTACTCTAGGGGGGAGCCCCAGCATTTT. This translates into CASSYSRGEPQHF.

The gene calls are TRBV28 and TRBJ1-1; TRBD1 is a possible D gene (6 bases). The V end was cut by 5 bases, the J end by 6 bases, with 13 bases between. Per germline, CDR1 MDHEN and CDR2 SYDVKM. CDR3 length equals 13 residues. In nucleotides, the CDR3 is TGTGCCAGCAGTGCTATAAGGGGGGCTGAAGCTTTCTTT. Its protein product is CASSAIRGAEAFF.